This TCR beta chain was identified in a study of spatial heterogeneity in lung cancer. Time point in this sample: sample taken at primary tumor resection. Extraction of whole RNA from tumor, nontumor lung or frozen PBMC preceded unsorted sequencing. This clonotype was seen more than once but under ten times. One entry per CDR3 protein results from TCRdb running MiXCR on the 5' RACE reads. The table lists more than 20,000 distinct CDR3 sequences, over 10% of them singletons. The sequencing used PBMCs, collected at surgery. The sequence was obtained from a female donor with early-stage non-small cell lung cancer.

This chain's CDR3 is CASSFSLVGSNQPQHF. CDR3 nucleotides: TGTGCCAGCAGTTTCAGCCTAGTTGGGAGCAATCAGCCCCAGCATTTT. V is TRBV12-3 or TRBV12-4 and J is TRBJ1-5, with D hard to call. Trimming left V 3 bases short and J 1 base short, with 13 bases between. This CDR3 has 16 amino acids.